A single sample gave rise to the 25 T cell receptor beta chains below, sequenced in a study of T cell repertoires in cytomegalovirus infection. TCRdb reprocessed the reads via MiXCR and lists one record per CDR3 protein. The sample lists fewer than 550,000 distinct CDR3 sequences, approximately 16% seen once, with more than 20% in the top ten. The sample was CD8+ T cells from PBMCs. These receptors all come from a human donor in good health (CMV status not recorded). Some clones in this sample may be carry-over from other donors' samples.

This clonotype came up many times. V and J are TRBV19 and TRBJ1-2; D ambiguous. V was clipped by 3 bases and J by 6 bases, with 11 bases between them. Germline CDR1 LNHDA, CDR2 SQIVND (reference sequence). CDR3 length: 13 residues. The CDR3 nucleotides are TGTGCCAGTAGTATGAGGAACGGCCATGGCTACACCTTC. Its translation: CASSMRNGHGYTF. The entire variable domain, with the rest obtained from reference TRBV19 and TRBJ1-2, is as follows: DGGITQSPKYLFRKEGQNVTLSCEQNLNHDAMYWYRQDPGQGLRLIYYSQIVNDFQKGDIAEGYSVSREKKESFPLTVTSAQKNPTAFYLCASSMRNGHGYTFGSGTRLTVV.

At least ten counts were recorded for this clonotype. The chain couples TRBV12-3 or TRBV12-4 to TRBJ1-1; TRBD1 matches at 7 bases. CDR3 size: 14 residues. V gave up 7 bases and J gave up 1 base; unmatched junction bases: 6. The CDR3 bases are TGTGCCAGCAAAGGGGGCACTGAGAACACTGAAGCTTTCTTT. Protein: CASKGGTENTEAFF.

This clonotype appeared many times. This chain uses TRBV7-8 with TRBJ1-1; D is undetermined. The CDR3 is 12 amino acids. Per germline, CDR1 SGHVS and CDR2 FQNEAQ. V was cut by 1 base and J by 11 bases, with 11 bases left in between. In DNA, the CDR3 is TGTGCCAGCAGCTTAGAAGACCACCTCGCTTTCTTT. Protein product: CASSLEDHLAFF.

The gene calls are TRBV27 and TRBJ1-2; 8 bases match TRBD1. Trimming took 2 bases from V and 1 from J; bases not matched to a gene: 6. This CDR3 has 16 amino acids. Germline V CDR1 and CDR2: MNHEY, SMNVEV (reference sequence). The CDR3 sequence: CASSLTQQGGNYGYTF. The CDR3 region has the DNA TGTGCCAGCAGTTTAACCCAACAGGGGGGTAACTATGGCTACACCTTC.

This clonotype has more than one count but fewer than ten. V usage is TRBV11-2 and J usage is TRBJ2-2; D unresolved. Looked up from germline, CDR1 is SGHAT and CDR2 is FQNNGV. The ends were cut back, 5 bases at V and 1 base at J, with 11 bases in the middle. The CDR3 consists of 15 residues. In DNA, the CDR3 is TGTGCCAGCAGCCTACTTCCCTGGAACACCGGGGAGCTGTTTTTT. This codes for CASSLLPWNTGELFF.

Only a few counts were recorded for this clonotype. The rearrangement links TRBV29-1 to TRBJ1-2; tentative D call: TRBD1 (6 bases). Per the germline V gene, CDR1 is SQVTM and CDR2 is ANQGSEA. The CDR3 loop spans 14 amino acids. V was pared by 0 bases and J by 2 bases, with 10 bases between. The CDR3 nucleotides read TGCAGCGTTGAAGATGCACAGGGAAACTATGGCTACACCTTC. It specifies CSVEDAQGNYGYTF.

This clonotype was picked up many times. The chain has TRBV6-1 and TRBJ1-2; TRBD1 aligns across 12 bases. Germline CDR1 is MNHNS and CDR2 is SASEGT. The V gene end was trimmed by 4 bases and the J gene end by 1 base; junction bases not matched to a gene: 7. The CDR3 runs 17 residues. The CDR3 sequence is CASSVRDRGHLNYGYTF. The CDR3 coding sequence is TGTGCCAGCAGTGTCCGGGACAGGGGGCACCTTAACTATGGCTACACCTTC.

This clonotype was seen many times. This chain joins TRBV6-4 and TRBJ2-1; D is undetermined. V was shortened by 0 bases and J by 2 bases, with 11 bases between the two germline ends. CDR1 MRHNA and CDR2 SNTAGT come from the germline V gene. This CDR3 has 16 residues. CDR3 in amino acids: CASSDSRGYPYNEQFF. CDR3 in DNA: TGTGCCAGCAGTGACTCGAGAGGTTATCCCTACAATGAGCAGTTCTTC.

This clonotype was seen ten or more times. This sequence joins TRBV29-1 and TRBJ1-2; 9 bases agree with TRBD1. Germline V gene lookup returns CDR1 SQVTM and CDR2 ANQGSEA. This CDR3 has 15 amino acids. J gave up 3 bases and V 4 bases, and 9 bases lay outside the gene matches. Here the CDR3 reads CSVGDRDRAHYGYTF. Here the CDR3 DNA reads TGCAGCGTTGGCGACCGGGACAGGGCCCACTATGGCTACACCTTC.

This clonotype was counted only a few times. This chain connects TRBV9 to TRBJ1-4; a possible D gene is TRBD1 (6 bases). Trimming cost V 6 bases and J 7 bases, with 19 bases left between them. The CDR3 has 15 amino acids. Germline CDR1 reads SGDLS; CDR2 reads YYNGEE. In nucleotides, the CDR3 is TGTGCCAGCACTATAGGTGGGGGCGCGTTTGAAAAACTGTTTTTT. Residues: CASTIGGGAFEKLFF.

This clonotype was seen many times. V gene TRBV27 combines with J gene TRBJ2-1; 8 bases fit TRBD1. V was pared by 2 bases and J by 8 bases, with 5 bases of the junction left unmatched. CDR1 and CDR2 (germline): MNHEY, SMNVEV (reference sequence). This CDR3 comprises 14 residues. CDR3 DNA: TGTGCCAGCAGTTTAGGACAGGGAAGGGATGAGCAGTTCTTC. Its translation: CASSLGQGRDEQFF.

This clonotype was counted only a few times. The chain uses TRBV4-1 and TRBJ2-1; 8 bases line up with TRBD2. The germline V gene has CDR1 MGHRA and CDR2 YSYEKL. Germline trimming cut 4 bases from V and 6 bases from J; bases unmatched to any gene: 14. The CDR3 is made up of 17 amino acids. The DNA of the CDR3 is TGCGCCAGCAGCCCTTTAGGAAGCGGGAGTATGGGCAATGAGCAGTTCTTC. Protein: CASSPLGSGSMGNEQFF.

In its sample, this clonotype was seen many times. The rearrangement uses TRBV7-8 and TRBJ2-1; tentative D call: TRBD2 (6 bases). This CDR3 comprises 16 residues. From germline, CDR1 is SGHVS and CDR2 FQNEAQ. Trimming took 2 bases from V and 6 from J, leaving 17 bases between them. CDR3 sequence: CASSLLAGRDFNEQFF. Written as DNA, the CDR3 is TGTGCCAGCAGCTTACTCGCGGGGAGAGATTTCAATGAGCAGTTCTTC.

This clonotype was recorded many times. CDR3 sequence reads: CASSPSIYQETQYF. CDR3 sequence (DNA): TGTGCCAGCAGCCCCTCAATCTACCAAGAGACCCAGTACTTC. J is TRBJ2-5 and V is TRBV6-2 or TRBV6-3, with unresolved D. The germline gives CDR1 MNHEY, CDR2 SVGEGT. The V end lost 6 bases, the J end lost 0 bases, and 11 bases lay between the germline ends. The CDR3 has 14 amino acids.

This sequence joins TRBV24-1 and TRBJ1-5; D unresolved. This CDR3 has 16 residues. Germline CDR1 KGHDR, CDR2 SFDVKD. V lost 4 bases and J lost 0, with 12 bases in between. CDR3 loop: CATSDRGWGSNQPQHF. The CDR3 DNA follows: TGTGCCACCAGTGACCGAGGGTGGGGTAGCAATCAGCCCCAGCATTTT.

In this sample, this clonotype turned up many times. The chain has TRBV5-5 and TRBJ1-2; no firm D call. Germline loops: CDR1 SGHKS, CDR2 YYEKEE (reference sequence). The CDR3 totals 15 residues. Between the trimmed V and J ends, which lost 0 bases and 2 bases, there was a span of 11 bases. CDR3 in DNA: TGTGCCAGCAGCTTGGCCGCGGGTCCCAACTATGGCTACACCTTC. Encoded protein: CASSLAAGPNYGYTF.

This clonotype was picked up a small number of times. The chain couples TRBV14 to TRBJ2-1; D gene ambiguous. This CDR3 has 16 amino acids. CDR1 is SGHDN and CDR2 is FVKESK in the germline V gene. V was clipped by 1 base and J by 2 bases, with 12 bases between them. The CDR3 nucleotides read TGTGCCAGCAGCCAAGCAAGCAGGAGACCCTACAATGAGCAGTTCTTC. It codes for CASSQASRRPYNEQFF.

This rearrangement joins TRBV7-9 to TRBJ2-3; 14 nucleotides align to TRBD2. CDR3 size: 15 residues. After removal of 6 bases from V and 5 bases from J, the junction contained 4 bases not matched to a gene. Germline V gives CDR1 SEHNR, CDR2 FQNEAQ (reference sequence). The CDR3 DNA reads TGTGCCAGCAGGGGACTAGCGGGAGCAAGAGATACGCAGTATTTT. Translation: CASRGLAGARDTQYF.

The chain joins TRBV5-1 to TRBJ1-1; no clear D gene. The V end lost 1 base, the J end lost 7 bases, and 14 bases lay between the germline ends. From germline, CDR1 is SGHRS and CDR2 YFSETQ. The CDR3 runs to 14 residues. This chain's CDR3 is CASSLRALGNEAFF. For the CDR3, the DNA is TGCGCCAGCAGCTTGAGGGCTTTGGGTAATGAAGCTTTCTTT. The whole variable domain, filled in from reference TRBV5-1 and TRBJ1-1, reads KAGVTQTPRYLIKTRGQQVTLSCSPISGHRSVSWYQQTPGQGLQFLFEYFSETQRNKGNFPGRFSGRQFSNSRSEMNVSTLELGDSALYLCASSLRALGNEAFFGQGTRLTVV.

V gene TRBV27 combines with J gene TRBJ2-1, with D uncertain. In germline, CDR1 is MNHEY, CDR2 SMNVEV (reference sequence). V dropped 4 bases and J dropped 16 bases, with 14 bases sitting between them. The CDR3 loop spans 11 amino acids. The CDR3 DNA follows: TGTGCCAGCAGTTACGGTCGTCGAACTTTCTTC. It specifies CASSYGRRTFF.

This clonotype was seen a handful of times. The V call is TRBV28, the J call TRBJ2-1; tentatively, D is TRBD2 (5 bases). Trimming took off 6 bases at V and 3 bases at J, with 9 bases between the two ends. From germline, CDR1 is MDHEN and CDR2 SYDVKM. This CDR3 is built from 13 residues. The CDR3 nucleotides read TGTGCCAGCAGACCTACTAGCTACAATGAGCAGTTCTTC. Residues: CASRPTSYNEQFF. The full variable domain, completed using reference TRBV28 and TRBJ2-1, is DVKVTQSSRYLVKRTGEKVFLECVQDMDHENMFWYRQDPGLGLRLIYFSYDVKMKEKGDIPEGYSVSREKKERFSLILESASTNQTSMYLCASRPTSYNEQFFGPGTRLTVL.

This clonotype was seen at least ten times. The chain recombines TRBV12-3 or TRBV12-4 with TRBJ2-1, with 10 bases that match TRBD2. V dropped 6 bases and J dropped 4; count of bases not matched to a gene: 6. The CDR3 spans 15 residues. The CDR3 sequence is CASSSSGGGYNEQFF. CDR3 nucleotide sequence: TGTGCCAGCAGCTCTAGCGGGGGTGGGTACAATGAGCAGTTCTTC.

This clonotype has more than one count but fewer than ten. The chain is built from TRBV10-3 and TRBJ2-7; D call uncertain. Looked up from germline, CDR1 is ENHRY and CDR2 is SYGVKD. Trimming pared 4 bases from V and 2 bases from J, leaving 12 bases between. This CDR3 has 14 amino acids. The CDR3 bases are TGTGCCATCAGTGCTAGGCAGGAACCCTACGAGCAGTACTTC. It specifies CAISARQEPYEQYF.

Comments on this clonotype: One base away lies a much larger clone, so this may be a sequencing read error. This CDR3 is missing its conserved last phenylalanine or tryptophan, likely due to a read error. The CDR3: CASRPLVVQETQYL. CDR3 in DNA: TGTGCCAGCAGGCCCCTGGTGGTCCAAGAGACCCAGTACTTA. J is TRBJ2-5 and V is TRBV2; D is unclear. Germline CDR1 reads SNHLY; CDR2 reads FYNNEI. CDR3 length equals 14 residues. V shed 6 bases and J shed 1 base, with 12 bases lying between them.

About this clonotype itself: Since no conserved phenylalanine or tryptophan closes the CDR3, a read error is the likely cause. V is TRBV5-4 and J is TRBJ2-1, with a weak D call TRBD2 (6 bases). Germline lookup yields CDR1 SGHNT and CDR2 YYREEE (reference sequence). The CDR3 totals 13 residues. Trimming removed 7 bases at V and 8 bases at J, with 16 bases between. In DNA form, the CDR3 reads TGTGCCAGCGGTCTTGGAGGGCGCGATGAGCAGTTCTTG. Its translation: CASGLGGRDEQFL.